Shown below are 3 T cell receptor beta chains from a single sample sequenced in a study of T cell responses to AZD1222 COVID-19 vaccine. Data came from immunoSEQ multiplex PCR; TCRdb stores just in-frame clones and leaves some out. The sample has some 120,000 clones; 90% to 95% are singletons. Source: peripheral blood, taken on day 0 of AZD1222 vaccination. Receptors were obtained from an adult in good health.

The V gene is TRBV5-1, the J gene TRBJ2-7; D perhaps matches TRBD1 (6 bases). Trimming stripped 1 base from V and 5 bases from J, with 13 bases between. The CDR3 is 14 residues long. CDR1 and CDR2 from the germline V gene are SGHRS and YFSETQ. The CDR3 spells CASSLSARGDEQYF. CDR3 nucleotides: TGCGCCAGCAGCTTGTCGGCCAGGGGTGACGAGCAGTACTTC.

The chain employs TRBV27 and TRBJ1-2; 10 positions match TRBD1. The CDR3 is made up of 18 amino acids. Trimming removed 4 bases from V and 4 bases from J; junction bases left unmatched: 15. CDR1 and CDR2 (germline): MNHEY, SMNVEV (reference sequence). The CDR3 spells CASSSKKLTGGVGYGYTF. In nucleotides, the CDR3 is TGTGCCAGCAGTTCAAAGAAGCTGACAGGGGGCGTAGGCTATGGCTACACCTTC.

The gene calls are TRBV7-3 and TRBJ2-1, with TRBD2 identical over 8 bases. Germline V gene sequence: CDR1 SGHTA, CDR2 FQGTGA. The trim removed 2 bases at V and 8 bases at J, leaving 5 bases unmatched. The CDR3 covers 14 residues. CDR3 in amino acids: CASSLVSGSDEQFF. Here the CDR3 DNA reads TGTGCCAGCAGCTTAGTCAGCGGGAGCGATGAGCAGTTCTTC.